This T cell receptor beta chain was observed in a study of a mutant IDH1 vaccine in newly diagnosed glioma. Study at large: Vaccinations were initiated 4-6 weeks following radiotherapy alone, or were given together with temozolomide cycles. Pretreatment consisted of radiotherapy, temozolomide, or both, with most receiving both.

As for this clone: The antigen remains undetermined.

Time point reported: week 11, during vaccination. Every vaccine dose comprised 300 ug of mutant IDH1 20-mer peptide plus topical imiquimod. The data were produced by immunoSEQ multiplex PCR, yet TCRdb's version contains in-frame clones alone and is incomplete. The data hold tens of thousands of clones, with over 80% observed a single time. The source is a man aged 40-50 years with glioma. This material consisted of PBMCs, taken from a glioma patient whose treatment included an IDH1 peptide vaccine.

The CDR3 DNA reads TGTGCCAGTAGTAACGGAGGAATGGGCTACGAGCAGTACTTC. Amino acids: CASSNGGMGYEQYF. The genes are TRBV19 and TRBJ2-7, with TRBD2 as a possible D gene (5 bases). Per germline, CDR1 LNHDA and CDR2 SQIVND (reference sequence). Deletions cut 4 bases from V and 3 bases from J, with 13 bases between. The CDR3 covers 14 residues.